This is a list of T cell receptor beta chains from one sample in a study of T cell responses to AZD1222 COVID-19 vaccine. Using immunoSEQ multiplex PCR, the repertoire was profiled, and TCRdb retains in-frame clones only, with some absent. This sample has roughly 70,000 clones; less than 85% occur once, and the top ten carry 23%. This material consisted of peripheral blood, taken on day 0 of MenACWY control vaccination. These receptors originate from an adult in good health. Each CDR3 is given with its conserved first and last residue.

J	V	CDR3
TRBJ1-1	TRBV27	CASRRDGVNTEAFF
TRBJ2-1	TRBV5-6	CASSLRKGGYNEQFF
TRBJ1-5	TRBV19	CASSGRQGNQPQHF
TRBJ1-1	TRBV28	CASSLGRTNTEAFF
TRBJ2-1	TRBV7-2	CASSSSSYNEQFF
TRBJ1-4	TRBV30	CAWSKAGWDWREKLFF
TRBJ2-3	TRBV7-6	CASSPAGYSSTDTQYF
TRBJ1-5	TRBV27	CASSVDRGGNQPQHF
TRBJ2-7	TRBV5-1	CASSLQGPGSEQYF
TRBJ1-3	TRBV10-3	CATRFDSYSGNTIYF
TRBJ2-5	TRBV2	CASKRETQYF
TRBJ1-1	TRBV4-3	CASSQDLEGRNTEAFF
TRBJ1-4	TRBV6-5	CASSPTRGPNEKLFF
TRBJ2-5	TRBV30	CAWSVRLQETQYF
TRBJ1-1	TRBV6-5	CASSYSAGANTEAFF
TRBJ1-1	TRBV5-4	CASSLDRGNMNTEAFF
TRBJ2-1	TRBV30	CAWSVSVPGEQFF
TRBJ2-7	TRBV2	CASSDGRTYEQYF
TRBJ2-7	TRBV14	CASSPGLAGREQYF
TRBJ1-2	TRBV28	CASSLGTARHGYTF
TRBJ2-2	TRBV27	CASRATGGSNTGELFF
TRBJ1-1	TRBV7-9	CASSLAEAFF
TRBJ2-6	TRBV28	CASSSAGTGKKVLTF
TRBJ2-7	TRBV19	CASSSVGASYEQYF
TRBJ1-4	TRBV6-6	CASSYGGERGEKLFF
TRBJ2-5	TRBV12-3/TRBV12-4	CASSLGAETQYF
TRBJ2-3	TRBV19	CASKAYGTDTQYF
TRBJ2-7	TRBV9	CASSWGSDEQYF
TRBJ1-5	TRBV6-1	CASSEDPPGIGQPQHF